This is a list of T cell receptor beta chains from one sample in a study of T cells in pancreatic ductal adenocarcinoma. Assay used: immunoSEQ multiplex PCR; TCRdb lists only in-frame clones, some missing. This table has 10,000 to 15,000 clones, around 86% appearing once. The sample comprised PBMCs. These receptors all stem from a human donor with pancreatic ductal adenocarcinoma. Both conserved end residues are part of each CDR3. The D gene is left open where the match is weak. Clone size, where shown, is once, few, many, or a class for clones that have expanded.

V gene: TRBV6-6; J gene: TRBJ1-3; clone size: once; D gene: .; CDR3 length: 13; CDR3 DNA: TGTGCCAGCAGTTACCCCATGGTGGACACCATATATTTT; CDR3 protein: CASSYPMVDTIYF
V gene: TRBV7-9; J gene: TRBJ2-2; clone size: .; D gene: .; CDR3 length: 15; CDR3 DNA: TGTGCCAGCAGCTCCCAAACCGCGAACACCGGGGAGCTGTTTTTT; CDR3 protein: CASSSQTANTGELFF
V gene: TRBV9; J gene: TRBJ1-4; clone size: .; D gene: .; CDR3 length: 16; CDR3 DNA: TGTGCCAGCAGCCCCACGAGTCGTAGCGGGAATGAAAAACTGTTTTTT; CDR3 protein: CASSPTSRSGNEKLFF
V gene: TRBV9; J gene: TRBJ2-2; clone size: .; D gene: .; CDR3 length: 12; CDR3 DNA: TGTGCCAGCAGCAAAAACACCGGGGAGCTGTTTTTT; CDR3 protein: CASSKNTGELFF
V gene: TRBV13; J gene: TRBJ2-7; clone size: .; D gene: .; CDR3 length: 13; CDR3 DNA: TGTGCCAGCACCCTATCGGGTTCCTACGAGCAGTACTTC; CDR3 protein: CASTLSGSYEQYF
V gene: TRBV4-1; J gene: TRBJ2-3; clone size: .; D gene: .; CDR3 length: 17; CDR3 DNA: TGCGCCAGCAGCCCAACGGGGCAGACAACTAGCACAGATACGCAGTATTTT; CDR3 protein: CASSPTGQTTSTDTQYF
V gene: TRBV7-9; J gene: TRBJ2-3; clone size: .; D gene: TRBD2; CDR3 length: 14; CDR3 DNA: TGTGCCAGCAGTACGGGAGCGGGGGACTCCCCGCAGTATTTT; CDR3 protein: CASSTGAGDSPQYF
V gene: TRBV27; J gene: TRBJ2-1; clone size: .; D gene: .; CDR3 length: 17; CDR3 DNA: TGTGCCAGCAGTCCCCGTCGACAGGAGAGCTCCTACAATGAGCAGTTCTTC; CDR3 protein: CASSPRRQESSYNEQFF
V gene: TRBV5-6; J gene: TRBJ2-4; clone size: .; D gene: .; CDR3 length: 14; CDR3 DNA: TGTGCCAGCAGCTTGGGGAGAGCCAAAAACATTCAGTACTTC; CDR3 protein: CASSLGRAKNIQYF
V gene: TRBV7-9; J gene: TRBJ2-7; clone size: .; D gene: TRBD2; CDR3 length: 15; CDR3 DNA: TGTGCCAGCAGCTTAGGGACTAGCGGGCTAGACGAGCAGTACTTC; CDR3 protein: CASSLGTSGLDEQYF
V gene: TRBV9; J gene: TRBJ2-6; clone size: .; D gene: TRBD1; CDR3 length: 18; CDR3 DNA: TGTGCCAGCAGCGTAGGGGAGACAGGGGAGAGGGGGGCCAACGTCCTGACTTTC; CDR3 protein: CASSVGETGERGANVLTF
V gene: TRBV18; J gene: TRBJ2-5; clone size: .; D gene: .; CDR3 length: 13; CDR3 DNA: TGTGCCAGCTCCCGGGGAGTCGACGAGACCCAGTACTTC; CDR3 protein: CASSRGVDETQYF
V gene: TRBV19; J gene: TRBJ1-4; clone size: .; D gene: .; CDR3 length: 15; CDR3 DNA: TGTGCCAGTAGCCGTGGACATCCGACTAATGAAAAACTGTTTTTT; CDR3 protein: CASSRGHPTNEKLFF
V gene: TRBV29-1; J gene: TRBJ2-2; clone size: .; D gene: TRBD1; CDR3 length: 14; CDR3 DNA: TGCAGCGTTGAAAAGGGACAGAGCACCGGGGAGCTGTTTTTT; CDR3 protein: CSVEKGQSTGELFF
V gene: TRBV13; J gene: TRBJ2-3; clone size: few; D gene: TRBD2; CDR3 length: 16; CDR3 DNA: TGTGCCAGCAGCGTACTAGCGGGGGGGAGCACAGATACGCAGTATTTT; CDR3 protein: CASSVLAGGSTDTQYF
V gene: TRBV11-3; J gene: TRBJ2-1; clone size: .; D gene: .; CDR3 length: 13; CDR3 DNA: TGTGCCAGCAGCTTTGCGGCCAACAATGAGCAGTTCTTC; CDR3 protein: CASSFAANNEQFF
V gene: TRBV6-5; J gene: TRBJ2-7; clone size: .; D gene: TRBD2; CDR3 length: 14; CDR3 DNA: TGTGCCAGCAGTTATCTCAGCGGGATTCAGGTGCAGTACTTC; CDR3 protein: CASSYLSGIQVQYF
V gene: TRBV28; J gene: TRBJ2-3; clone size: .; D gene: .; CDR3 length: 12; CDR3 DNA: TGTGCCAGCAACACCCCCACAGATACGCAGTATTTT; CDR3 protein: CASNTPTDTQYF
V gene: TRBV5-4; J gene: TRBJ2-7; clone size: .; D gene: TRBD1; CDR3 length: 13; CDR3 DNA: TGTGCCAGCAGCGGTCAGGGGGCGGACGAGCAGTACTTC; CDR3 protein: CASSGQGADEQYF
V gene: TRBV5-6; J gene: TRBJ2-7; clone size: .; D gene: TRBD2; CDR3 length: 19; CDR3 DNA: TGTGCCAGCAGCTTAATCGGACTAGCGGGGGGGAATAAGAGGTACGAGCAGTACTTC; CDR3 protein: CASSLIGLAGGNKRYEQYF
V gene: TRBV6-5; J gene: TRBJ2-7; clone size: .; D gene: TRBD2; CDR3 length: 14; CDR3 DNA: TGTGCCAGCAGTTACTCGCCGGGAGGCTACGAGCAGTACTTC; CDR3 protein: CASSYSPGGYEQYF
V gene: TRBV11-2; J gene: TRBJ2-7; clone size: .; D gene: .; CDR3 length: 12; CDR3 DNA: TGTGCCAGCAGCTCGCCGGGACGCCAGCAGTACTTC; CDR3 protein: CASSSPGRQQYF
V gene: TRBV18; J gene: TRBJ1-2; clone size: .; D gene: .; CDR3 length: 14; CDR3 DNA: TGTGCCAGCTCACCCATGGGCCTTGAGGCTGGCTACACCTTC; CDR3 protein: CASSPMGLEAGYTF
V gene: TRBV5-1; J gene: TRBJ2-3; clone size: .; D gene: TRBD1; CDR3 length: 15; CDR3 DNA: TGCGCCAGCAGCCCTGGACAGGAAGGCACAGATACGCAGTATTTT; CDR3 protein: CASSPGQEGTDTQYF
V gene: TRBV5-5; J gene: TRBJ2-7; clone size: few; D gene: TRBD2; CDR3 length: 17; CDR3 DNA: TGTGCCAGCAGACTTACTAGCGGAGGGGAGCGGGCCTACGAGCAGTACTTC; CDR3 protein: CASRLTSGGERAYEQYF
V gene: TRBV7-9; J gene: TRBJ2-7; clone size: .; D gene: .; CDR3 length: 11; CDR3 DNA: TGTGCCAGCAGCAAAGGAGGGGAGCAGTACTTC; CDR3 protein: CASSKGGEQYF
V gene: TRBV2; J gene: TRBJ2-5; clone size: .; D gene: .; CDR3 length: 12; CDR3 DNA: TGTGCCAGCAGTGACTCAGGGAAGACCCAGTACTTC; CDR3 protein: CASSDSGKTQYF